A selection of T cell receptor beta chains follows, all from one sample in a study of blood T cells in healthy people across ages. TCRdb recomputed calls from the 5' RACE reads with MiXCR, one row per CDR3 protein. The sample has around 900,000 distinct CDR3 sequences, 29% seen once. Sequenced input: blood. These receptors all stem from a woman of 80 years or more in good health. The conserved cysteine and the conserved F or W are not part of the CDR3 here.

V gene,J gene,CDR3 protein
TRBV12-3/TRBV12-4,TRBJ1-4,ASSSAQVPF
TRBV9,TRBJ2-1,ASSVLAGPRDEQF
TRBV7-9,TRBJ1-4,ASSEGRGEKLF
TRBV24-1,TRBJ2-3,ATSGRGDTDTQY
TRBV27,TRBJ1-2,ASSPHPRQRFRGYT
TRBV18,TRBJ2-1,ASSPPPSGVYNEQF
TRBV3-1,TRBJ2-1,ASSPRRLGSYNEQF
TRBV4-3,TRBJ1-6,ASSLGTGEITPLH
TRBV20-1,TRBJ2-1,SANRDRGYNEQF
TRBV13,TRBJ2-7,ASSLKGGGTYRYEQY
TRBV12-3/TRBV12-4,TRBJ2-5,ASSPTGTGRGQETQY
TRBV4-1,TRBJ2-1,ASSHAGLAPAKSPF
TRBV14,TRBJ1-1,ASSSGGHTEAF
TRBV5-6,TRBJ2-1,ASSWLGGVTYNEQF
TRBV10-1,TRBJ2-5,ASSEGGTGAQETQY
TRBV27,TRBJ2-1,ASTGTSGGIPNEQF
TRBV20-1,TRBJ2-5,SATREYEQY
TRBV25-1,TRBJ2-3,ASSVKSDTQY
TRBV4-3,TRBJ1-1,ASRIGAGSATEAF
TRBV29-1,TRBJ1-2,SVDRTNYGCT
TRBV5-1,TRBJ2-3,ASSAQSTGDTQY
TRBV20-1,TRBJ2-7,SAEPPLGTSRNEQY